These T cell receptor beta chains were read from a single sample in a study of T cell changes during pregnancy in multiple sclerosis. TCRdb keeps only in-frame clones here, not all; method: immunoSEQ multiplex PCR. The data contain around 99,000 clones, about 90% of them singletons. The sample was peripheral blood, taken in the third trimester of pregnancy. The receptors come from a female donor in good health, enrolled as a control in a pregnancy study. The CDR3 runs from the conserved cysteine through the conserved F or W. D genes are given only for firm matches. Clone size is not always given. Where it is, it says once, few, many or a class for expanded clones.

j_call v_call clone_size d_call cdr3_aa cdr3_nt
TRBJ2-2 TRBV4-3 - TRBD2 CASSPGLAVGTGELFF TGCGCCAGCAGCCCCGGACTAGCGGTAGGCACCGGGGAGCTGTTTTTT
TRBJ2-7 TRBV27 - - CASTGAAYEQYF TGTGCCAGCACGGGTGCTGCCTACGAGCAGTACTTC
TRBJ1-6 TRBV19 - TRBD1 CASSAQQGSSYNSPLHF TGTGCCAGTAGTGCCCAACAGGGGAGCTCCTATAATTCACCCCTCCACTTT
TRBJ2-2 TRBV5-4 - TRBD1 CASSLGGQGIYTGELFF TGTGCCAGCAGCTTGGGGGGACAGGGGATTTACACCGGGGAGCTGTTTTTT
TRBJ2-3 TRBV12-5 - TRBD2 CASGPRGGVTQYF TGTGCTAGTGGTCCCCGGGGGGGAGTTACGCAGTATTTT
TRBJ2-3 TRBV9 - TRBD2 CASSLGPSGGQDTQYF TGTGCCAGCAGCCTCGGACCCAGCGGGGGTCAAGATACGCAGTATTTT
TRBJ1-2 TRBV30 few TRBD1 CAWSPMTGAVGYGYTF TGTGCCTGGAGCCCCATGACAGGGGCAGTAGGCTATGGCTACACCTTC
TRBJ1-1 TRBV6-1 - - CASSEGRVSAFF TGTGCCAGCAGTGAGGGCAGGGTATCAGCTTTCTTT
TRBJ2-3 TRBV4-3 - - CASSHETGRITDTQYF TGCGCCAGCAGCCATGAAACAGGGAGAATCACAGATACGCAGTATTTT
TRBJ1-4 TRBV5-6 few - CASSLATGEKLFF TGTGCCAGCAGCTTGGCAACGGGGGAAAAACTGTTTTTT
TRBJ1-1 TRBV4-1 - - CASSQGAVGTEAFF TGCGCCAGCAGCCAAGGCGCGGTGGGCACTGAAGCTTTCTTT
TRBJ1-4 TRBV6-6 - - CASRPLGATNEKLFF TGTGCCAGCAGACCCCTCGGGGCAACTAATGAAAAACTGTTTTTT
TRBJ1-2 TRBV5-4 - - CASSPAGTFYGYTF TGTGCCAGCAGCCCCGCCGGGACTTTCTATGGCTACACCTTC
TRBJ1-4 TRBV7-3 - - CASSPGVGHEKLFF TGTGCCAGCAGCCCCGGTGTGGGGCATGAAAAACTGTTTTTT
TRBJ2-1 TRBV4-3 - TRBD2 CASSQDTTSGGDNEQFF TGCGCCAGCAGCCAAGATACGACTAGCGGGGGGGATAATGAGCAGTTCTTC
TRBJ2-7 TRBV11-2 - TRBD2 CASSLVGSGGALSYEQYF TGTGCCAGCAGCTTAGTTGGGAGCGGGGGGGCACTTTCCTACGAGCAGTACTTC
TRBJ1-2 TRBV19 - - CASSSGLEGYTF TGTGCCAGTAGTTCCGGTCTTGAGGGCTACACCTTC
TRBJ1-2 TRBV6-5 - - CASSSNHQRGGYTF TGTGCCAGCAGTTCCAACCATCAACGCGGCGGCTACACCTTC
TRBJ2-1 TRBV5-6 - TRBD1 CASTPDRTGYNEQFF TGTGCCAGCACCCCAGACCGGACAGGGTACAATGAGCAGTTCTTC
TRBJ2-5 TRBV7-6 - - CASSLGAGNGETQYF TGTGCCAGCAGCTTAGGTGCAGGGAACGGGGAGACCCAGTACTTC